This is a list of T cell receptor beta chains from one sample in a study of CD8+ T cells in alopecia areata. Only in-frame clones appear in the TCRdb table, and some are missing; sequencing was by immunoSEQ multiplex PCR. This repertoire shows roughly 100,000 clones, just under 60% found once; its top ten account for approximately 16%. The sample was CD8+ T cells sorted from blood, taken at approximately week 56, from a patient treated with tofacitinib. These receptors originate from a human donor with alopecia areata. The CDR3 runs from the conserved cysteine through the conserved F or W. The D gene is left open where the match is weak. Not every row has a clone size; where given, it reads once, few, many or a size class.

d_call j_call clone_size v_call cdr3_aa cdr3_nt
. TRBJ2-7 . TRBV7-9 CASSLAVYEQYF TGTGCCAGCAGCTTGGCAGTCTACGAGCAGTACTTC
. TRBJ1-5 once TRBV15 CATSRDRQSNQPQHF TGTGCCACCAGCAGAGATAGACAGAGCAATCAGCCCCAGCATTTT
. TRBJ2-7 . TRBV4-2 CASSQEVFYEQYF TGTGCCAGCAGCCAAGAGGTGTTCTACGAGCAGTACTTC
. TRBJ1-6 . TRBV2 CANHMGHNHF TGTGCCAACCATATGGGACACAACCACTTT
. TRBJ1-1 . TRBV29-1 CSVDGVTGPEAFF TGCAGCGTTGATGGGGTCACGGGACCTGAAGCTTTCTTT
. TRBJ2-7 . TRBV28 CASRRQFSYEQYF TGTGCCAGCAGGCGACAGTTCTCCTACGAGCAGTACTTC
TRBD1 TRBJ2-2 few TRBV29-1 CSVEGFGTGSVPGELFF TGCAGCGTTGAAGGCTTTGGGACAGGGTCGGTTCCCGGGGAGCTGTTTTTT
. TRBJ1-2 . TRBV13 CASSYQGSVEDGYTF TGTGCCAGCAGCTACCAGGGGTCGGTTGAGGATGGCTACACCTTC
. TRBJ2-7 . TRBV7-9 CASSRVGDEQYF TGTGCCAGCAGCCGGGTTGGGGACGAGCAGTACTTC
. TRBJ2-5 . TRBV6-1 CASSDYMGGVNQETQYF TGTGCCAGCAGTGATTATATGGGCGGGGTAAACCAAGAGACCCAGTACTTC
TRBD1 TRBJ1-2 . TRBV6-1 CASSATGTYGYTF TGTGCCAGCAGTGCGACAGGGACCTATGGCTACACCTTC
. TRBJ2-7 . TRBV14 CASSLSYEQYF TGTGCCAGCAGCCTCTCCTACGAGCAGTACTTC
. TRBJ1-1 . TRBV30 CAWNGGYGRNTEAFF TGTGCCTGGAACGGGGGCTACGGGAGGAACACTGAAGCTTTCTTT
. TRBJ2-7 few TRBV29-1 CSVEGDLPREQYF TGCAGCGTTGAAGGGGACCTACCTAGGGAGCAGTACTTC
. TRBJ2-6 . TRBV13 CASSWGSGANVLTF TGTGCCAGCAGCTGGGGGTCCGGGGCCAACGTCCTGACTTTC
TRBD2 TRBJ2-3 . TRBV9 CASSRIGLAGTDTQYF TGTGCCAGCAGCAGGATTGGACTAGCGGGAACAGATACGCAGTATTTT
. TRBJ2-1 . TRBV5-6 CASSYVRGNNEQFF TGTGCCAGCAGCTACGTTCGGGGGAACAATGAGCAGTTCTTC
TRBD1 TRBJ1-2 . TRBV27 CASSLRPQGVGYTF TGTGCCAGCAGTTTAAGGCCACAGGGGGTAGGCTACACCTTC
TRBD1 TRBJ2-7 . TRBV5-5 CASSTDRAEQYF TGTGCCAGCAGCACCGACAGGGCCGAGCAGTACTTC
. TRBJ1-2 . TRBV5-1 CASSEDRDGYTF TGCGCCAGCAGCGAGGACAGAGATGGCTACACCTTC
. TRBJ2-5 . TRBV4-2 CASSQVAGATETQYF TGTGCCAGCAGCCAAGTCGCAGGGGCGACAGAGACCCAGTACTTC
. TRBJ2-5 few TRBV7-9 CASRRDSLQYF TGTGCCAGCAGGCGGGACAGCCTCCAGTACTTC